The 14 T cell receptor beta chains below all came from one sample that was sequenced in a study of T cell responses to AZD1222 COVID-19 vaccine. The assay was immunoSEQ multiplex PCR, and TCRdb's table has in-frame clones only and misses some. Counted here are under 150,000 clones, roughly 90% occurring once; the ten biggest clones make up approximately 3%. Sequenced material: peripheral blood, taken on day 0 of AZD1222 vaccination. The receptors shown here come from an adult in good health.

This sequence joins TRBV4-1 and TRBJ1-4, with 11 bases that match TRBD1. Germline V CDR1 and CDR2: MGHRA, YSYEKL. Germline trimming cut 1 base from V and 7 bases from J; bases unmatched to any gene: 2. This CDR3 region has 15 residues. Here the CDR3 DNA reads TGCGCCAGCAGCCAAGGGACAGGGGGCTCTGAAAAACTGTTTTTT. This encodes CASSQGTGGSEKLFF.

This chain connects TRBV29-1 to TRBJ2-1, with D perhaps TRBD1 or TRBD2 (6 bases each). The CDR3 extends over 15 amino acids. Germline lookup yields CDR1 SQVTM and CDR2 ANQGSEA. V lost 4 bases, J lost 4 bases, and 17 bases lay in between. The CDR3 DNA follows: TGCAGCGTTGCGGGAACCCAGGGGACTTACAATGAGCAGTTCTTC. This encodes CSVAGTQGTYNEQFF.

This rearrangement joins TRBV4-1 to TRBJ2-2; possible D gene TRBD1, 6 bases. V lost 0 bases, J lost 7 bases, and 12 bases lay in between. CDR3 length: 15 residues. CDR1 and CDR2 (germline): MGHRA, YSYEKL. The CDR3 sequence: CASSQDAGVIGELFF. In nucleotides, the CDR3 is TGCGCCAGCAGCCAAGATGCAGGGGTGATCGGGGAGCTGTTTTTT.

The chain is built from TRBV4-1 and TRBJ2-7; weak D call: TRBD1 (5 bases). This CDR3 spans 15 amino acids. V lost 5 bases, J lost 2 bases, and 16 bases lay in between. The germline gives CDR1 MGHRA, CDR2 YSYEKL. In DNA form, the CDR3 reads TGCGCCAGCAGCAGGGGCCAGACCCCAACCTACGAGCAGTACTTC. Amino acid sequence: CASSRGQTPTYEQYF.

The rearrangement links TRBV6-5 to TRBJ2-7; D is unresolved. Trimming shortened V by 2 bases and J by 4 bases, and 12 bases separated the two germline ends. Germline CDR1 reads MNHEY; CDR2 reads SVGAGI. CDR3 length: 14 amino acids. CDR3 nucleotides: TGTGCCAGCAGTTACGTTCACGGAGAATACGAGCAGTACTTC. Translating it yields CASSYVHGEYEQYF.

This chain links TRBV9 with TRBJ2-1; perhaps TRBD2 as D (6 bases). The CDR3 spans 16 residues. Trimming stripped 0 bases from V and 6 bases from J, with 16 bases between. CDR1 and CDR2 (germline): SGDLS, YYNGEE. DNA for the CDR3: TGTGCCAGCAGCGTAGAAATGGGGGGAGGTACCAATGAGCAGTTCTTC. It translates to CASSVEMGGGTNEQFF.

The rearrangement joins TRBV10-3 to TRBJ2-7; D is possibly TRBD2 (6 bases). V was trimmed by 9 bases and J by 4 bases, leaving 16 bases between them. This CDR3 contains 13 residues. Germline V CDR1 and CDR2: ENHRY, SYGVKD. In DNA, the CDR3 is TGTGCCATAGGGACTCGAAACGGTTACGAGCAGTACTTC. Translation: CAIGTRNGYEQYF.

The chain carries TRBV2 and TRBJ2-7, with D possibly being TRBD2 (6 bases). The V end lost 4 bases, the J end lost 2 bases, and 12 bases lay between the germline ends. CDR3 length equals 14 residues. The germline V gene encodes CDR1 SNHLY and CDR2 FYNNEI. CDR3 nucleotides: TGTGCCAGCAGTGTCCTTAGCGGAACCTACGAGCAGTACTTC. Amino acid sequence: CASSVLSGTYEQYF.

The V and J genes are TRBV6-1 and TRBJ1-5; D gene ambiguous. The V end was cut by 0 bases, the J end by 5 bases, with 11 bases between. This CDR3 contains 15 residues. Germline CDR1 reads MNHNS; CDR2 reads SASEGT. The CDR3 loop is CASSEAGSNYQPQHF. The DNA for the CDR3 is TGTGCCAGCAGTGAAGCGGGCAGCAACTATCAGCCCCAGCATTTT.

The V gene is TRBV27, the J gene TRBJ1-1, with D hard to call. The germline V and J ends were trimmed by 3 bases and 11 bases, with 13 bases remaining between them. The CDR3 sequence is 12 residues long. The germline V gene has CDR1 MNHEY and CDR2 SMNVEV (reference sequence). DNA for the CDR3: TGTGCCAGCAGTTTGTACGGGAGCCCGGCTTTCTTT. It is translated as CASSLYGSPAFF.

The V gene is TRBV4-1, the J gene TRBJ2-7; D is possibly TRBD2 (5 bases). This CDR3 is 15 amino acids long. The V end lost 4 bases, the J end lost 0 bases, and 13 bases lay between the germline ends. Germline-derived CDR1 and CDR2 are MGHRA and YSYEKL. CDR3 loop: CASSLLSGFSYEQYF. CDR3 DNA sequence: TGCGCCAGCAGCCTTCTTTCGGGGTTCTCCTACGAGCAGTACTTC.

The gene calls are TRBV6-5 and TRBJ1-2; 9 bases line up with TRBD1. The germline CDR1 and CDR2 sequences are MNHEY and SVGAGI. The ends lost 7 bases at V and 0 bases at J; junction bases unmatched: 6. The CDR3 has 15 residues. The chain's CDR3 is CASKMGDRANYGYTF. CDR3 nucleotides: TGTGCCAGCAAAATGGGGGACAGGGCTAACTATGGCTACACCTTC.

The chain carries TRBV18 and TRBJ2-7; 7 nucleotides agree with TRBD1. The CDR3 runs to 13 residues. From germline, CDR1 is KGHSH and CDR2 LQKENI. With 2 bases clipped from V and 4 bases from J, the junction kept 2 bases outside the gene matches. The CDR3 sequence is CASSPGTAYEQYF. CDR3 DNA sequence: TGTGCCAGCTCACCAGGGACAGCTTACGAGCAGTACTTC.

The CDR3 region has the DNA TGTGCCTGGAGTTTAGGGTCGGACACTGAAGCTTTCTTT. Translation: CAWSLGSDTEAFF. The chain is built from TRBV30 and TRBJ1-1, with D unclear. V was shortened by 2 bases and J by 3 bases, with 10 bases between the two germline ends. The germline gives CDR1 GTSNPN, CDR2 SVGIG (reference sequence). This CDR3 comprises 13 residues.